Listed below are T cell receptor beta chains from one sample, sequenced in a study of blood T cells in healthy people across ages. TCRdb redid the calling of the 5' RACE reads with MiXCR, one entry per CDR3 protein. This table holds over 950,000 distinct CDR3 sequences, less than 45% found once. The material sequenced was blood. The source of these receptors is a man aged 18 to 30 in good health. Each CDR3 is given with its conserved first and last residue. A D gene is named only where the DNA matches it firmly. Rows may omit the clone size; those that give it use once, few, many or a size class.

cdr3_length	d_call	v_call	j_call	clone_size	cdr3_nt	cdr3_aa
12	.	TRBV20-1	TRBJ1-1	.	TGCAGTGCTCCCGGACAAGACACTGAAGCTTTCTTT	CSAPGQDTEAFF
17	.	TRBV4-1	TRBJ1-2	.	TGCGCCAGCAGCCACAGCGGTGGCAGAGCAGCTAACTATGGCTACACCTTC	CASSHSGGRAANYGYTF
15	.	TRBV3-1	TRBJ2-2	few	TGTGCCAGCAGTCAACGGATACGTATCACCGGGGAGCTGTTTTTT	CASSQRIRITGELFF
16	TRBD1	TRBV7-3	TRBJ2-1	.	TGTGCCAGCAGCTTAAGCGGGGGACAGGGAGGGAGTGAGCAGTTCTTC	CASSLSGGQGGSEQFF
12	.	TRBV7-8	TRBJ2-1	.	TGTGCCACTTTCACTCGGTATAATGAGCAGTTCTTC	CATFTRYNEQFF
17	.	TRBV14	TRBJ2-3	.	TGTGCCAGCAGCCAAGATGATTTACAGCACACCACAGATACGCAGTATTTT	CASSQDDLQHTTDTQYF
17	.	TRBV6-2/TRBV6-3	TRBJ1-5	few	TGTGCCAGCAGTTACTCGAGACGAGAACAGCTCGATCAGCCCCAGCATTTT	CASSYSRREQLDQPQHF
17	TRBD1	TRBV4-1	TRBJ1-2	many	TGCGCCAGCAGCTTATCCGGGACAGGCAAAACTTACTATGGCTACACCTTC	CASSLSGTGKTYYGYTF
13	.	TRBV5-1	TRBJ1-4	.	TGCGCCAGCAGCTTGGGGATGAGAGAAAAACTGTTTTTT	CASSLGMREKLFF
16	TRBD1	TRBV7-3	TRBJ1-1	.	TGTGCCAGCAGCGATGAGAGGGACAGGGTGAACACTGAAGCTTTCTTT	CASSDERDRVNTEAFF
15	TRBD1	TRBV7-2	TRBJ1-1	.	TGTGCCAGCAGGCACACAGGGGTGGGGAACACTGAAGCTTTCTTT	CASRHTGVGNTEAFF
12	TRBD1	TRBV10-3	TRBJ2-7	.	TGTGCCATCAGTCAGGGGGACTACGAGCAGTACTTC	CAISQGDYEQYF
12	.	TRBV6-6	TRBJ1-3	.	TGTGCCAGCAGTTCGGGTGGAAACACCATATATTTT	CASSSGGNTIYF
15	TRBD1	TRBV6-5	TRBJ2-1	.	TGTGCCAGCAGTTACCTCAGGACAGGGGAGGGTGAGCAGTTCTTC	CASSYLRTGEGEQFF
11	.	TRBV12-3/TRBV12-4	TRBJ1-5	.	TGTGCCAGCACCCAAACGGCGGCCCAGCATTTT	CASTQTAAQHF
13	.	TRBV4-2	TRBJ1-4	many	TGTGCCAGCAGCCAGGAGCTCAATGAAAAACTGTTTTTT	CASSQELNEKLFF
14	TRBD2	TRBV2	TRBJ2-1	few	TGTGCCAGCAGAAGGACTAGCGGGGACAATGAGCAGTTCTTC	CASRRTSGDNEQFF
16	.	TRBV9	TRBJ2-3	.	TGTGCCAGCAGCGACCACAGGGTATCTAGCACAGATACGCAGTATTTT	CASSDHRVSSTDTQYF
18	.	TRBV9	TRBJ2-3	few	TGTGCCAGCAGCGTAGGAGACCCGTCACCCGCGAGCACAGATACGCAGTATTTT	CASSVGDPSPASTDTQYF
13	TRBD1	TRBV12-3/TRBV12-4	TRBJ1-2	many	TGTGCCAGCAGTAGGAACAGGGGTGAGGGCTACACCTTC	CASSRNRGEGYTF
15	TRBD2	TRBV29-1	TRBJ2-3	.	TGCAACGTTGAGTGGGCGGGGGAGCCCACAGATACGCAGTATTTT	CNVEWAGEPTDTQYF
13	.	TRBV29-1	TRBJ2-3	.	TGCAGCGTTCGGGAGCCACTCGCCGATACGCAGTATTTT	CSVREPLADTQYF
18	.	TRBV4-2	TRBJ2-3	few	TGTGCCAGCAGCCAAGCTGACCGGGACTTCGGCCGTGGAGATACGCAGTATTTT	CASSQADRDFGRGDTQYF